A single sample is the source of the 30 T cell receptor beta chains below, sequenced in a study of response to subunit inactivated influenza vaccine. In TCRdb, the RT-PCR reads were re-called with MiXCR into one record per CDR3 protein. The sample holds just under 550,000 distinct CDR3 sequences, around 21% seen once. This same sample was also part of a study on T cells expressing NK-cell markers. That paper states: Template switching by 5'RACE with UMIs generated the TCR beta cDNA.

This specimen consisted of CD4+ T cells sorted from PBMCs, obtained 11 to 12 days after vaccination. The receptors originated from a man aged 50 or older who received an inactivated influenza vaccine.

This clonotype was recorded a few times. CDR3 sequence reads: CASRRDRVSSNTGELFF. The CDR3 nucleotides read TGTGCCAGCAGACGGGACAGGGTTAGTTCGAACACCGGGGAGCTGTTTTTT. The chain employs TRBV6-1 and TRBJ2-2; 9 bases agree with TRBD1. With 6 bases clipped from V and 0 bases from J, the junction kept 8 bases outside the gene matches. The CDR3 extends over 17 amino acids. Germline V gene sequence: CDR1 MNHNS, CDR2 SASEGT.

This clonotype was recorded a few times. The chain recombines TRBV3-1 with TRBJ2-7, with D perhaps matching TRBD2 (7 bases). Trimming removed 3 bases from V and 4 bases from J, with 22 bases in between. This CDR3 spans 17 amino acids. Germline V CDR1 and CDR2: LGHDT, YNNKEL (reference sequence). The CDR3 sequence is CASSQGNGQPGGYEQYF. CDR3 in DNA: TGTGCCAGCAGCCAGGGAAACGGACAGCCGGGGGGATACGAGCAGTACTTC.

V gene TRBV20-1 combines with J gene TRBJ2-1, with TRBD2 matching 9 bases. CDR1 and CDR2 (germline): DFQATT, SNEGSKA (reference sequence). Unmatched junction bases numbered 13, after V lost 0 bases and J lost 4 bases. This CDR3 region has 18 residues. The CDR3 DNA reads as TGCAGTGCTAGAGATCGTGAGACTAGCGGCTTATCTTACAATGAGCAGTTCTTC. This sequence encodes CSARDRETSGLSYNEQFF.

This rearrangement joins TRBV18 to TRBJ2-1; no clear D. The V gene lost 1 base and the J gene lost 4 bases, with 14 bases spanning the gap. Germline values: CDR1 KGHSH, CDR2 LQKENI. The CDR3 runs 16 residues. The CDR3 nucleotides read TGTGCCAGCTCACCACGGGCAGGCCCCTTTTACAATGAGCAGTTCTTC. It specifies CASSPRAGPFYNEQFF.

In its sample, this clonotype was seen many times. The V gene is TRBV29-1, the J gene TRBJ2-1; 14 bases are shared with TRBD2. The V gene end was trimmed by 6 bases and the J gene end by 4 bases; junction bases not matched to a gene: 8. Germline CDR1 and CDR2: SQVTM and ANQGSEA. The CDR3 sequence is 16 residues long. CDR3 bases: TGCAGCGTCGTCGGACTAGCGGGGGGCGCATACAATGAGCAGTTCTTC. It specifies CSVVGLAGGAYNEQFF.

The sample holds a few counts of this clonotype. The CDR3 spells CASSLADQRGYTF. The CDR3 DNA sequence: TGTGCCAGCAGCTTAGCGGACCAGCGGGGCTACACCTTC. J is TRBJ1-2 and V is TRBV7-2; no reliable D call. Trimming took off 0 bases at V and 8 bases at J, with 10 bases between the two ends. Germline V lookup: CDR1 SGHTA, CDR2 FQGNSA. This CDR3 contains 13 residues.

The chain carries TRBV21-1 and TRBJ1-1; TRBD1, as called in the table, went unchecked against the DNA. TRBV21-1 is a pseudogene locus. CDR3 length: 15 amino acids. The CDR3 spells CASKKQGAWYTEAFF. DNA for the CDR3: TGTGCCAGCAAGAAACAGGGGGCTTGGTACACTGAAGCTTTCTTT.

CDR3 region: CASSQEAGNGYTF. DNA of the CDR3: TGTGCCAGCAGCCAAGAGGCAGGGAATGGCTACACCTTC. The chain carries TRBV3-1 and TRBJ1-2; TRBD1 might be the D (5 bases). CDR1 and CDR2 from the germline V gene are LGHDT and YNNKEL (reference sequence). The CDR3 sequence is 13 residues long. Trimming removed 0 bases from V and 6 bases from J, with 8 bases in between.

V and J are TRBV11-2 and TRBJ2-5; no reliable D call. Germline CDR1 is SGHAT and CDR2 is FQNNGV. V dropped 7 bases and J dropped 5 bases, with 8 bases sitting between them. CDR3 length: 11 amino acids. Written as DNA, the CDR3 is TGTGCCAGCACCTTCGGGGAGACCCAGTACTTC. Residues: CASTFGETQYF. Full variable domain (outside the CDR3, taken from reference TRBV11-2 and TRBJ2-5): EAGVAQSPRYKIIEKRQSVAFWCNPISGHATLYWYQQILGQGPKLLIQFQNNGVVDDSQLPKDRFSAERLKGVDSTLKIQPAKLEDSAVYLCASTFGETQYFGPGTRLLVL.

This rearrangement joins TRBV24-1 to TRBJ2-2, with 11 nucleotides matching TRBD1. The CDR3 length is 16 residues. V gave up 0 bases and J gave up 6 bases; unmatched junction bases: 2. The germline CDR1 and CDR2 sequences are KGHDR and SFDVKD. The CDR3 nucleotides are TGTGCCACCAGTGATTTGGGACAGGGGGCGTCCGGGGAGCTGTTTTTT. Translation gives CATSDLGQGASGELFF.

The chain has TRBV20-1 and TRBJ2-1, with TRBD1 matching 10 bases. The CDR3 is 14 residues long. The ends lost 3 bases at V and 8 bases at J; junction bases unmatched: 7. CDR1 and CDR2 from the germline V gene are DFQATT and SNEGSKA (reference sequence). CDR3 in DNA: TGCAGTGCTAGGGACGGACAGGGGGGAGATGAGCAGTTCTTC. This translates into CSARDGQGGDEQFF.

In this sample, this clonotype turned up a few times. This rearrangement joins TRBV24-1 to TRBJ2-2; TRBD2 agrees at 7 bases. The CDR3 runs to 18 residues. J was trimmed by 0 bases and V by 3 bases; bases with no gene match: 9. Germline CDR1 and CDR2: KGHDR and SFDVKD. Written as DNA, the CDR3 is TGTGCCACCAGTGATACGCTACGGGGGGAAACGAACACCGGGGAGCTGTTTTTT. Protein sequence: CATSDTLRGETNTGELFF.

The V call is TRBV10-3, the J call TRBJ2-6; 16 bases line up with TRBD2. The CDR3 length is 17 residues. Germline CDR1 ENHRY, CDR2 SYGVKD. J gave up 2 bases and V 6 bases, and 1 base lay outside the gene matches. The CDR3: CAIRGLAGGPGANVLTF. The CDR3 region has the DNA TGTGCCATCAGGGGACTAGCGGGAGGGCCTGGGGCCAACGTCCTGACTTTC.

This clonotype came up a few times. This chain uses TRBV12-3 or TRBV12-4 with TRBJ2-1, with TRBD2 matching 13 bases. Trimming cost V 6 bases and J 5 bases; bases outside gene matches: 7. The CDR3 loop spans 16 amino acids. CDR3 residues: CASRLAGGPIDNEQFF. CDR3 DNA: TGTGCCAGCAGACTAGCGGGGGGGCCGATCGACAATGAGCAGTTCTTC.

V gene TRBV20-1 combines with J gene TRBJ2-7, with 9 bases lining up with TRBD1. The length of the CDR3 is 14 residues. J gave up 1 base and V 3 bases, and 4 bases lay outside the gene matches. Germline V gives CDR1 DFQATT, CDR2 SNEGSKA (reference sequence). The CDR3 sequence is CSARDRGRSYEQYF. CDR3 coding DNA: TGCAGTGCTAGGGACAGGGGTAGGTCCTACGAGCAGTACTTC.

For the CDR3, the DNA is TGTGCCTGGAGTGTGGGGACAGGTGACCAGCCCCAGCATTTT. Encoded protein: CAWSVGTGDQPQHF. The rearrangement links TRBV30 to TRBJ1-5, with 8 bases lining up with TRBD1. V shed 0 bases and J 7 bases; nucleotides not matched to a gene: 5. The CDR3 runs to 14 residues. The germline V gene has CDR1 GTSNPN and CDR2 SVGIG (reference sequence).

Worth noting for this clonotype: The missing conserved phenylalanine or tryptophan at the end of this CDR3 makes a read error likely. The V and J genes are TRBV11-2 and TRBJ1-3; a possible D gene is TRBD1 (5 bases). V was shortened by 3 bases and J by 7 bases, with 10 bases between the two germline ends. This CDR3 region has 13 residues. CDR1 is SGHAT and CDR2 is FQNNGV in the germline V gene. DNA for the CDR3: TGTGCCAGCAGCTTCCAGGGTCGCAACACCATATATTCT. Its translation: CASSFQGRNTIYS.

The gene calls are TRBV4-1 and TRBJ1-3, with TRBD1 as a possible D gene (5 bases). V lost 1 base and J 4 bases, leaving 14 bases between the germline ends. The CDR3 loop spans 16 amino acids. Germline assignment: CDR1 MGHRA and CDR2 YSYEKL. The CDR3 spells CASSQVIGGAGNTIYF. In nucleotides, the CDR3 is TGCGCCAGCAGCCAAGTGATCGGGGGTGCGGGAAACACCATATATTTT.

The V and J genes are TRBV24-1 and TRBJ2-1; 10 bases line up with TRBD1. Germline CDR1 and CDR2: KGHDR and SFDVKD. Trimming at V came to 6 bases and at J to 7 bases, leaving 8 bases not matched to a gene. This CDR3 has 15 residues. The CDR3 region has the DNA TGTGCCACCAGTACTTCGAGACAGGGGGCGAATGAGCAGTTCTTC. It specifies CATSTSRQGANEQFF.

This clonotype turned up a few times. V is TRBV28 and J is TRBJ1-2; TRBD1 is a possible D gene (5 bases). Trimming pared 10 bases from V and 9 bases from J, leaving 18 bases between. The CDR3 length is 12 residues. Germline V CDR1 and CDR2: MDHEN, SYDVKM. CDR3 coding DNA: TGTGCCACCAACCGGGCAGGGAGGAGCTACACCTTC. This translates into CATNRAGRSYTF.

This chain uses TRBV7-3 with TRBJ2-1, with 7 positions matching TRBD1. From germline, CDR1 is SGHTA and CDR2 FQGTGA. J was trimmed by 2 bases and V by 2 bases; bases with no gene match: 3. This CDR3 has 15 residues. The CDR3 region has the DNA TGTGCCAGCAGCTTAGACAGGGTAACCTACAATGAGCAGTTCTTC. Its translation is CASSLDRVTYNEQFF. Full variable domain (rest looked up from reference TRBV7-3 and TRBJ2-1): GAGVSQTPSNKVTEKGKYVELRCDPISGHTALYWYRQSLGQGPEFLIYFQGTGAADDSGLPNDRFFAVRPEGSVSTLKIQRTERGDSAVYLCASSLDRVTYNEQFFGPGTRLTVL.

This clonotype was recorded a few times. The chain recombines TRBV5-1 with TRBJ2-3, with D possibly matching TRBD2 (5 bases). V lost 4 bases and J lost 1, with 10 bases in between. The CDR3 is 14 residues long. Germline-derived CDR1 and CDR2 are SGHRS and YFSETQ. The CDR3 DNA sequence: TGCGCCAGCAGCCCGGGATTCGGCACAGATACGCAGTATTTT. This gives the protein CASSPGFGTDTQYF.

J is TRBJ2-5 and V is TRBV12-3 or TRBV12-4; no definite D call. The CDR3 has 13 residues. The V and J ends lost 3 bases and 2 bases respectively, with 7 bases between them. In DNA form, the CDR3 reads TGTGCCAGCAGTTTCTCGGAGCAAGAGACCCAGTACTTC. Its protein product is CASSFSEQETQYF.

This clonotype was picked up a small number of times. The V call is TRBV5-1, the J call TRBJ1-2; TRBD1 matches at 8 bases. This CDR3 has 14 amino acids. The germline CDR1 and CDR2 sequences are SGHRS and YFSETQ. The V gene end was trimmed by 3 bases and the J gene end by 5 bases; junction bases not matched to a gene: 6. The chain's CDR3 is CASSSQGAGYGYTF. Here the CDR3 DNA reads TGCGCCAGCAGCTCTCAGGGGGCAGGGTATGGCTACACCTTC.

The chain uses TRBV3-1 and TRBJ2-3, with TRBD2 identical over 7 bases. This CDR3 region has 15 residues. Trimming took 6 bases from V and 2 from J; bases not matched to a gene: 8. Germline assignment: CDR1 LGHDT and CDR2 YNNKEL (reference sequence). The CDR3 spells CASSWAGEITDTQYF. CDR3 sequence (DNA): TGTGCCAGCAGTTGGGCGGGAGAGATCACAGATACGCAGTATTTT.

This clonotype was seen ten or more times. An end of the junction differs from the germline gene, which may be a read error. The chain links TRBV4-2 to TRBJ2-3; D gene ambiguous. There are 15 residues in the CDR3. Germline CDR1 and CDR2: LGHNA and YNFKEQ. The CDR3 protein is CASSQDSGSTDTQYF. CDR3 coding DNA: TGCGCCAGCAGCCAAGATTCCGGCAGCACAGATACGCAGTATTTT.

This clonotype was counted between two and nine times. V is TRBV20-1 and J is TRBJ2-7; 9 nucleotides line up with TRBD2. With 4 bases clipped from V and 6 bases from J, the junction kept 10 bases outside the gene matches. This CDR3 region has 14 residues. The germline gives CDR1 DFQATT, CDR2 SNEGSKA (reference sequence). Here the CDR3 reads CSATLTSGRSEQYF. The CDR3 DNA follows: TGCAGTGCTACCCTGACTAGCGGCAGATCCGAGCAGTACTTC.

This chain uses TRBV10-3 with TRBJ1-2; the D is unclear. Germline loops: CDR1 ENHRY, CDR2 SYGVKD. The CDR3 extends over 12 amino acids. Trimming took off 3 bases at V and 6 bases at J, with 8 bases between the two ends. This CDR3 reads CAISEGRNGYTF. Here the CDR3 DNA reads TGTGCCATCAGTGAAGGGCGGAATGGCTACACCTTC.

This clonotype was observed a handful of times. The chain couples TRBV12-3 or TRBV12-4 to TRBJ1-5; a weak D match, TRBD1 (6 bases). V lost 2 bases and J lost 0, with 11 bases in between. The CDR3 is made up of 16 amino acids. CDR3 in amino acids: CASSLSDRYSNQPQHF. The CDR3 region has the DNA TGTGCCAGCAGTTTATCTGACAGGTATAGCAATCAGCCCCAGCATTTT.

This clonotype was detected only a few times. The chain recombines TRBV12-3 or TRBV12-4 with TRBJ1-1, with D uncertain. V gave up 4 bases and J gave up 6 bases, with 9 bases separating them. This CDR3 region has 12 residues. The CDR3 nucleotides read TGTGCCAGCAGTTATATTGGCGCTGAAGCTTTCTTT. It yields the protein CASSYIGAEAFF.